Listed below are T cell receptor beta chains from one sample, sequenced in a study of T cell changes during pregnancy in multiple sclerosis. Profiled with immunoSEQ multiplex PCR; TCRdb holds only in-frame clones, not every one. The table has some 40,000 clones, almost 90% seen once; the top ten hold over 0.45%. This sample comprised CD4+ T cells from peripheral blood mononuclear cells, obtained in the second trimester of pregnancy. The source is a female donor with multiple sclerosis, enrolled in a pregnancy study. Both conserved end residues are part of each CDR3.

TRBV15	CATSRFGQPLNEQYF
TRBV27	CASSFRTGTDTQYF
TRBV5-1	CASSLWGGAGAGTNEKLFF
TRBV29-1	CSVEERRLNTEAFF
TRBV5-1	CASSLGGVKYF
TRBV6-5	CASNSGYMNTEAFF
TRBV11-3	CASSLDLRLMNTEAFF
TRBV19	CASRGDRGLYNEQFF
TRBV11-3	CASSIRQNEKLFF
TRBV5-6	CASSLVAGGHEQYF
TRBV7-3	CASSLTIGRKGNEQFF
TRBV27	CASRGDRDTGELFF